Listed here are 32 T cell receptor beta chains from one sample, sequenced in a study of regulatory T cells in long-lasting Graves disease. The sample's time point: newly diagnosed GD, antithyroid drugs for less than 3 months. Scientists built the TCR library using RNA that was extracted from PBMCs. For TCR beta, libraries came from iRepertoire HTBI primers and Arm-PCR of CDR3 regions. MiXCR was run by TCRdb on the multiplex PCR reads, yielding one entry per CDR3 protein. This table holds about 470,000 distinct CDR3 sequences, roughly 16% found once. The same data also went into a second study, on T cells in Graves' hyperthyroidism and ophthalmopathy.

This specimen consisted of peripheral blood mononuclear cells (PBMCs), obtained at new diagnosis, from a patient treated with antithyroid drugs. All receptors come from a man aged 35-49 years with Graves disease.

The chain is built from TRBV19 and TRBJ1-5, with unresolved D. The CDR3 is 15 residues long. Germline V lookup: CDR1 LNHDA, CDR2 SQIVND (reference sequence). V was shortened by 3 bases and J by 1 base, with 10 bases between the two germline ends. CDR3 in DNA: TGTGCCAGTAGTATCCCCGGCAGAAGCAATCAGCCCCAGCATTTT. Translating it yields CASSIPGRSNQPQHF.

At least ten counts were recorded for this clonotype. In DNA form, the CDR3 reads TGTGCCAGCAGCTCTCGACTAGCGGTGTACCAAGAGACCCAGTACTTC. It specifies CASSSRLAVYQETQYF. The V call is TRBV7-2, the J call TRBJ2-5; 9 bases align to TRBD2. The CDR3 consists of 16 residues. J lost 0 bases, V lost 4 bases, and 6 bases had no gene match. Germline CDR1 reads SGHTA; CDR2 reads FQGNSA.

CDR3 sequence (DNA): TGTGCCAGCAGGGTTGGAGAGTCTGGAAACACCATATATTTT. It specifies CASRVGESGNTIYF. The V and J genes are TRBV6-1 and TRBJ1-3; D is unclear. CDR1 MNHNS and CDR2 SASEGT come from the germline V gene. The CDR3 loop spans 14 amino acids. V was trimmed by 6 bases and J by 1 base, leaving 10 bases between them.

This clonotype has only one observation. This chain connects TRBV12-3 or TRBV12-4 to TRBJ2-3, with 14 bases identical to TRBD2. The DNA end is a closer match to TRBJ2-7, so the J assignment may be wrong. This CDR3 has 15 residues. DNA for the CDR3: TGTGCCAGCAGTCTCGTCCCGGGACTAGCGGGAGTGCAGTACTTC. Protein sequence: CASSLVPGLAGVQYF.

The CDR3 sequence: CASSDTSGDEQFF. For the CDR3, the DNA is TGTGCCAGTAGTGATACTAGCGGTGATGAGCAGTTCTTC. The rearrangement links TRBV19 to TRBJ2-1, with 8 bases identical to TRBD2. Germline V gives CDR1 LNHDA, CDR2 SQIVND (reference sequence). The V segment lost 5 bases and the J segment 8 bases; nucleotides outside the gene matches: 5. The CDR3 loop spans 13 amino acids.

This clonotype was recorded at least ten times. The chain uses TRBV2 and TRBJ2-5, with unresolved D. The germline V gene encodes CDR1 SNHLY and CDR2 FYNNEI. There are 12 residues in the CDR3. Trimming stripped 5 bases from V and 7 bases from J, with 11 bases between. The CDR3 sequence is CASSPGGGTQYF. CDR3 sequence (DNA): TGTGCCAGCAGTCCAGGCGGCGGGACCCAGTACTTC.

Concerning this clonotype itself: Germline and junction disagree at one end, which may indicate a read error. The genes are TRBV12-3 or TRBV12-4 and TRBJ2-1, with 7 bases aligning to TRBD1. CDR3 length: 15 residues. The CDR3 nucleotides are TGTGCCAGCAGCCAGGGACAGCCGGCCTACAATGAGCAGTCCTTC. Encoded protein: CASSQGQPAYNEQSF.

This clonotype was seen only a few times. The rearrangement uses TRBV5-5 and TRBJ1-4; no clear D gene. The CDR3 has 14 amino acids. V gave up 1 base and J gave up 7 bases, with 11 bases separating them. Germline lookup yields CDR1 SGHKS and CDR2 YYEKEE (reference sequence). The CDR3 spells CASSLIPYTEKLFF. The CDR3 DNA reads TGTGCCAGCAGCTTGATTCCCTATACTGAAAAACTGTTTTTT.

This clonotype was counted between two and nine times. A single base separates this from a much larger clone, so it may be a read error. The V gene is TRBV28, the J gene TRBJ2-3; no clear D gene. The DNA end favors TRBJ2-5, so the J call may be wrong. This CDR3 is built from 15 residues. CDR1 is MDHEN, CDR2 SYDVKM, per germline. The CDR3 protein is CASSLLKTYTETQYF. For the CDR3, the DNA is TGTGCCAGCAGTCTTCTTAAGACATACACGGAGACCCAGTACTTC.

This clonotype was seen ten or more times. V usage is TRBV9 and J usage is TRBJ2-5; 10 bases are a match to TRBD2. Germline CDR1 reads SGDLS; CDR2 reads YYNGEE. The CDR3 covers 14 residues. V gave up 0 bases and J gave up 7 bases; unmatched junction bases: 3. CDR3 in DNA: TGTGCCAGCAGCGTAGCTAGCGGGAGTGGGACCCAGTACTTC. Protein product: CASSVASGSGTQYF.

The genes are TRBV7-9 and TRBJ2-7; 13 nucleotides align to TRBD2. The CDR3 consists of 15 residues. Germline loops: CDR1 SEHNR, CDR2 FQNEAQ (reference sequence). V was clipped by 1 base and J by 4 bases; unmatched bases: 1. In DNA, the CDR3 is TGTGCCAGCAGCTTAGTGGGACTAGCGGGGTACGAGCAGTACTTC. It specifies CASSLVGLAGYEQYF.

Note on this clonotype: A read error may be the cause here, since a much bigger clone is one base away. The chain links TRBV12-3 or TRBV12-4 to TRBJ2-1, with D perhaps TRBD2 (5 bases). The CDR3 spans 16 residues. V lost 6 bases and J lost 2, with 17 bases in between. In DNA form, the CDR3 reads TGTGCCAGCAGGGAGCGAGGGAAACTCGCCTACAATGAGCAGTTCTTC. Translated: CASRERGKLAYNEQFF.

This chain connects TRBV18 to TRBJ1-6; D may be TRBD1 (5 bases). CDR1 and CDR2 from the germline V gene are KGHSH and LQKENI. V lost 3 bases to trimming and J lost 5 bases, with 11 bases between them. The length of the CDR3 is 15 residues. The CDR3: CASSPRDGNNSPLHF. The CDR3 nucleotides are TGTGCCAGCTCACCGCGGGACGGCAATAATTCACCCCTCCACTTT.

Of note for this clonotype: This clone may be a read error of a much larger clone one base away. The genes are TRBV6-2 or TRBV6-3 and TRBJ2-1; 11 bases align to TRBD2. The germline CDR1 and CDR2 sequences are MNHEY and SVGEGT. V lost 7 bases, J lost 0 bases, and 8 bases stayed unmatched. This CDR3 comprises 17 residues. DNA of the CDR3: TGTGCCAGCAATTTCGTAGCGGGGGGGAGCTCCTACAATGAGCAGTTCTTC. It is translated as CASNFVAGGSSYNEQFF.

At least ten counts were recorded for this clonotype. The chain combines TRBV5-5 with TRBJ2-1, with 13 bases aligning to TRBD2. This CDR3 is built from 16 residues. V was clipped by 2 bases and J by 4 bases; unmatched bases: 3. Germline CDR1 is SGHKS and CDR2 is YYEKEE (reference sequence). CDR3: CASSLRLAGGYNEQFF. In nucleotides, the CDR3 is TGTGCCAGCAGCTTAAGACTAGCGGGAGGTTACAATGAGCAGTTCTTC.

The chain combines TRBV19 with TRBJ2-1; 10 positions agree with TRBD2. Germline values: CDR1 LNHDA, CDR2 SQIVND (reference sequence). The CDR3 sequence is 16 residues long. The J segment lost 0 bases and the V segment lost 3 bases, leaving 2 bases of the junction unmatched. CDR3 nucleotide sequence: TGTGCCAGTAGTATGGCTAGCGGGAGCTCCTACAATGAGCAGTTCTTC. It is translated as CASSMASGSSYNEQFF. The full variable domain, its missing parts supplied by reference TRBV19 and TRBJ2-1, is DGGITQSPKYLFRKEGQNVTLSCEQNLNHDAMYWYRQDPGQGLRLIYYSQIVNDFQKGDIAEGYSVSREKKESFPLTVTSAQKNPTAFYLCASSMASGSSYNEQFFGPGTRLTVL.

For this clonotype: One end of the junction does not line up with germline, which may come from a read error. The chain carries TRBV28 and TRBJ1-5; D is ambiguous. CDR1 MDHEN and CDR2 SYDVKM come from the germline V gene. The length of the CDR3 is 14 residues. The CDR3 DNA follows: TGTGTCAGCAGTTCGGGGTTTAGCAATCAGCCCCAGCATTTT. It yields the protein CVSSSGFSNQPQHF.

The sample holds many counts of this clonotype. The chain links TRBV7-3 to TRBJ2-7, with D unclear. The length of the CDR3 is 13 residues. Looked up from germline, CDR1 is SGHTA and CDR2 is FQGTGA. V was shortened by 2 bases and J by 0 bases, with 5 bases between the two germline ends. The CDR3 spells CASSLPPSYEQYF. As DNA, the CDR3 is TGTGCCAGCAGCTTACCACCCTCCTACGAGCAGTACTTC.

This clonotype was seen ten or more times. This rearrangement joins TRBV12-3 or TRBV12-4 to TRBJ2-2; 8 nucleotides line up with TRBD2. V shed 5 bases, J shed 1 base, and the junction held 9 bases outside the gene matches. The CDR3 consists of 17 residues. CDR3 DNA: TGTGCCAGCAGTCCCCGTAGAGCGGGAGAGAACACCGGGGAGCTGTTTTTT. As protein: CASSPRRAGENTGELFF.

The rearrangement links TRBV12-5 to TRBJ2-1; possible D gene TRBD2, 6 bases. Deletions cut 3 bases from V and 7 bases from J, with 13 bases between. The CDR3 length is 14 residues. The germline V gene encodes CDR1 LGHNT and CDR2 FRNRAP. Here the CDR3 DNA reads TGTGCTAGTGGTTTCCCCGGGAGAGGTAATGAGCAGTTCTTC. Translating gives CASGFPGRGNEQFF.

The chain recombines TRBV6-1 with TRBJ1-3; maybe TRBD1 (5 bases). This CDR3 has 17 amino acids. Trimming removed 0 bases from V and 1 base from J, with 13 bases in between. Germline CDR1 is MNHNS and CDR2 is SASEGT. CDR3: CASSEAEGGGSGNTIYF. The CDR3 coding sequence is TGTGCCAGCAGTGAAGCGGAAGGCGGGGGATCTGGAAACACCATATATTTT.

The gene calls are TRBV15 and TRBJ2-2, with D tentatively TRBD1 (6 bases). The CDR3 extends over 15 amino acids. CDR1 is LNHNV and CDR2 is YYDKDF in the germline V gene (reference sequence). The V end lost 0 bases, the J end lost 6 bases, and 11 bases lay between the germline ends. Here the CDR3 reads CATSRDRQGSGELFF. CDR3 sequence (DNA): TGTGCCACCAGCAGAGATCGCCAGGGGTCCGGGGAGCTGTTTTTT.

This clonotype was recorded many times. The chain carries TRBV2 and TRBJ2-3; 8 bases match TRBD2. Losses at the gene ends were 6 bases for V and 4 bases for J; bases not matched to a gene: 12. In germline, CDR1 is SNHLY, CDR2 FYNNEI. This CDR3 region has 16 residues. Here the CDR3 reads CASRNQRESFSDTQYF. The CDR3, as DNA: TGTGCCAGCAGAAACCAGCGGGAGTCCTTCTCAGATACGCAGTATTTT.

This clonotype was detected ten times or more. The V call is TRBV28, the J call TRBJ2-5, with D possibly matching TRBD1 (6 bases). Trimming pared 6 bases from V and 5 bases from J, leaving 16 bases between. This CDR3 has 14 amino acids. In germline, CDR1 is MDHEN, CDR2 SYDVKM. The CDR3 sequence is CASSPLQGPETQYF. In nucleotides, the CDR3 is TGTGCCAGCAGCCCCTTACAGGGTCCGGAGACCCAGTACTTC.

This clonotype came up many times. The V gene is TRBV6-2 or TRBV6-3, the J gene TRBJ2-1; 8 nucleotides match TRBD1. CDR3 size: 15 residues. CDR1 is MNHEY and CDR2 is SVGEGT in the germline V gene. V gave up 4 bases and J gave up 5 bases; unmatched junction bases: 7. CDR3 sequence reads: CASSSGSGGNNEQFF. The CDR3 coding sequence is TGTGCCAGCAGTTCCGGTTCAGGGGGCAACAATGAGCAGTTCTTC.

Regarding this clonotype: A read error may be the cause here, since a much bigger clone is one base away. The chain recombines TRBV12-3 or TRBV12-4 with TRBJ2-5; tentatively, D is TRBD1 (6 bases). V dropped 6 bases and J dropped 7 bases, with 18 bases sitting between them. The CDR3 length is 14 residues. The CDR3 loop is CASSLTGTTGTQYF. The CDR3 nucleotides are TGTGCCAGCAGCTTAACCGGGACAACAGGGACCCAGTACTTC.

This clonotype was found many times. The J gene is TRBJ2-1, the V gene TRBV11-2; the D is unclear. The CDR3 totals 11 residues. Per the germline V gene, CDR1 is SGHAT and CDR2 is FQNNGV. V lost 3 bases and J 12 bases, leaving 9 bases between the germline ends. The CDR3 bases are TGTGCCAGCAGCTTCCCCCTGGGGCAGTTCTTC. Translated, it gives CASSFPLGQFF.

J is TRBJ1-2 and V is TRBV5-4; D not resolved. V was shortened by 1 base and J by 8 bases, with 6 bases between the two germline ends. Germline V CDR1 and CDR2: SGHNT, YYREEE (reference sequence). The CDR3 has 11 residues. This chain's CDR3 is CASSLRSGYTF. The CDR3 DNA reads as TGTGCCAGCAGCTTGAGATCCGGCTACACCTTC.

This clonotype was seen a handful of times. The chain links TRBV11-2 to TRBJ2-1; possible D gene TRBD1, 5 bases. The V end lost 2 bases, the J end lost 3 bases, and 11 bases lay between the germline ends. This CDR3 comprises 15 residues. Per the germline V gene, CDR1 is SGHAT and CDR2 is FQNNGV. In nucleotides, the CDR3 is TGTGCCAGCAGCTTAAACCCCAGGGACTACAATGAGCAGTTCTTC. It yields the protein CASSLNPRDYNEQFF.

This clonotype was counted a few times. The chain carries TRBV14 and TRBJ2-4; no reliable D call. Per the germline V gene, CDR1 is SGHDN and CDR2 is FVKESK. The CDR3 sequence is 15 residues long. Between the trimmed V and J ends, which lost 1 base and 0 bases, there was a span of 7 bases. This chain's CDR3 is CASSQVSIAKNIQYF. CDR3 DNA: TGTGCCAGCAGCCAAGTTTCGATAGCCAAAAACATTCAGTACTTC.

This clonotype was detected many times. The chain employs TRBV30 and TRBJ2-1; D is perhaps TRBD2 (6 bases). The CDR3 has 13 residues. Trimming removed 0 bases at V and 6 bases at J, with 9 bases between. CDR1 is GTSNPN and CDR2 is SVGIG in the germline V gene (reference sequence). The CDR3 spells CAWSVGGPNEQFF. CDR3 nucleotide sequence: TGTGCCTGGAGTGTAGGAGGGCCCAATGAGCAGTTCTTC.

This clonotype was observed many times. The V and J genes are TRBV2 and TRBJ2-1; the D is unclear. The length of the CDR3 is 13 residues. Germline V gene data show CDR1 as SNHLY and CDR2 as FYNNEI. V was pared by 7 bases and J by 7 bases, with 14 bases between. The CDR3 sequence is CASKQNGWNEQFF. The CDR3 DNA reads as TGTGCCAGCAAACAAAATGGGTGGAATGAGCAGTTCTTC. Based on the CDR3 plus reference TRBV2 and TRBJ2-1, the full variable domain is EPEVTQTPSHQVTQMGQEVILRCVPISNHLYFYWYRQILGQKVEFLVSFYNNEISEKSEIFDDQFSVERPDGSNFTLKIRSTKLEDSAMYFCASKQNGWNEQFFGPGTRLTVL.